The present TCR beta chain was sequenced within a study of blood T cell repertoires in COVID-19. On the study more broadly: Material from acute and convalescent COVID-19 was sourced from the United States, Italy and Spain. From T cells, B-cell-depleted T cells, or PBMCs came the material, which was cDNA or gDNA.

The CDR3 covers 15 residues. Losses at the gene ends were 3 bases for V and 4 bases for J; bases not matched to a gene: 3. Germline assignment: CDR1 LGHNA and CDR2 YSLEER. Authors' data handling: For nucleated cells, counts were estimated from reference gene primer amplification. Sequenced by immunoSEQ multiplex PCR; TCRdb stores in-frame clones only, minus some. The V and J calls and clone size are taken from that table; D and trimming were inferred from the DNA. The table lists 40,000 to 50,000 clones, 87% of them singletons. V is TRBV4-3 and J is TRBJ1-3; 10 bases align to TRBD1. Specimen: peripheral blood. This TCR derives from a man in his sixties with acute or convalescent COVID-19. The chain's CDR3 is CASSHGTGVGNTIYF. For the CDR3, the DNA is TGCGCCAGCAGCCACGGGACAGGGGTCGGAAACACCATATATTTT.